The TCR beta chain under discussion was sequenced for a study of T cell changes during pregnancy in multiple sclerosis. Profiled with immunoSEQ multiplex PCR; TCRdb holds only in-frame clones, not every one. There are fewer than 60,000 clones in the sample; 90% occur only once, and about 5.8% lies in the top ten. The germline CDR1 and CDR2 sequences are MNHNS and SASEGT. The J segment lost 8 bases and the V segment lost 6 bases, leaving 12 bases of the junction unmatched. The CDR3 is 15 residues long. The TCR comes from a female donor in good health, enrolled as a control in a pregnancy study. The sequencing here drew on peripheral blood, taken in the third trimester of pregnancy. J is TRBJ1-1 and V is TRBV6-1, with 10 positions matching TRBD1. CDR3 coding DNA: TGTGCCAGCAGAGCTACTTGGGGACAGGGGTCGGAAGCTTTCTTT. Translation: CASRATWGQGSEAFF.